Sequencing of this TCR beta chain was carried out in a study of cytomegalovirus exposure and HLA in healthy donors. Points from the study as a whole: In most subjects, TCR beta sequences reportedly gave accurate predictions of HLA-A and HLA-B alleles. Later work associated more than 15,000 TCR beta sequences with HLA alleles at 0.05 false discovery rate. A later analysis found that most CMV-associated TCR beta chains appeared HLA-restricted.

The PCR employed 60 Vbeta primers together with 13 Jbeta primers. Sequenced by immunoSEQ multiplex PCR; TCRdb stores in-frame clones only, minus some. The sample gives 100,000 to 140,000 clones, less than 85% of which show up once; 13% to 15% is in the top ten. A note on this clone: What it binds is unknown.

The CDR3 covers 14 residues. The trim removed 3 bases at V and 7 bases at J, leaving 7 bases unmatched. The germline V gene encodes CDR1 SGDLS and CDR2 YYNGEE. V is TRBV9 and J is TRBJ2-1, with TRBD1 matching over 7 bases. Sequencing input: PBMCs. This sequence originates from a woman in her thirties or forties in good health and CMV-seropositive. Written as DNA, the CDR3 is TGTGCCAGCAGCGCCGGACAGGTGAAAAATGAGCAGTTCTTC. Translating it yields CASSAGQVKNEQFF.